The sequence of this T cell receptor beta chain was determined in a study of blood T cell repertoires in COVID-19. As for the study in general: Specimens from acute and convalescent COVID-19 originated in the United States, Italy and Spain. In each case, the material was cDNA or gDNA derived from T cells, B-cell-depleted T cells, or PBMCs.

In the study's own analysis: Estimates of nucleated cell counts were drawn from the amplification of reference gene primers. Libraries were prepared by immunoSEQ multiplex PCR; TCRdb keeps only in-frame clonotypes and omits some of them. V and J calls and clone size are those listed in that table; D and trimming were worked out from the DNA. The sample consists of 200,000 to 250,000 clones, around 85% of them appearing once. The CDR3 consists of 14 residues. The germline V gene encodes CDR1 LNHDA and CDR2 SQIVND (reference sequence). Trimming removed 6 bases from V and 4 bases from J, with 15 bases in between. This clone has just a few counts.

The clonotype was recovered from a woman aged 45 to 65 with acute or convalescent COVID-19. Source material: peripheral blood. V gene TRBV19 combines with J gene TRBJ1-2; possible D gene TRBD1, 6 bases. The CDR3 region has the DNA TGTGCCAGTAGAGGACAGCCCGGAGGCTATGGCTACACCTTC. Protein product: CASRGQPGGYGYTF.